The 17 T cell receptor beta chains listed next were all sequenced from one sample in a study of cytomegalovirus exposure and HLA in healthy donors. With 60 Vbeta and 13 Jbeta primers, the PCR was carried out. This table comes from immunoSEQ multiplex PCR, and its TCRdb copy is limited to in-frame clones, with some not included. The top ten clones hold over 1% of a sample with under 250,000 clones, 70% to 90% of them seen once. Source material: PBMCs. These receptors were collected from a human donor in good health.

The chain links TRBV2 to TRBJ2-5; 11 bases agree with TRBD1. J gave up 4 bases and V 11 bases, and 6 bases lay outside the gene matches. CDR1 and CDR2 (germline): SNHLY, FYNNEI. The CDR3 has 13 residues. The CDR3 sequence is CARRGQGAETQYF. CDR3 sequence (DNA): TGTGCCCGGCGAGGACAGGGGGCAGAGACCCAGTACTTC.

The chain links TRBV5-1 to TRBJ2-2; no firm D call. The germline CDR1 and CDR2 sequences are SGHRS and YFSETQ. The CDR3 has 12 amino acids. The V gene lost 0 bases and the J gene lost 8 bases, with 5 bases spanning the gap. The CDR3 DNA is TGCGCCAGCAGCTTGGAGAGAGGGGAGCTGTTTTTT. This codes for CASSLERGELFF.

The V call is TRBV19, the J call TRBJ2-6, with 9 positions matching TRBD1. The CDR3 runs 17 residues. J lost 0 bases, V lost 3 bases, and 3 bases had no gene match. The germline gives CDR1 LNHDA, CDR2 SQIVND (reference sequence). The CDR3 coding sequence is TGTGCCAGTAGTATGGGGACAGGGCCCTCTGGGGCCAACGTCCTGACTTTC. Its translation is CASSMGTGPSGANVLTF.

This rearrangement joins TRBV7-2 to TRBJ2-7, with a weak D call TRBD1 (5 bases). Trimming removed 5 bases at V and 7 bases at J, with 12 bases between. Looked up from germline, CDR1 is SGHTA and CDR2 is FQGNSA. This CDR3 region has 12 residues. The CDR3 DNA is TGTGCCAGCAGCCCCCAGGCAGGGGAGCAGTACTTC. Protein sequence: CASSPQAGEQYF.

The genes are TRBV14 and TRBJ2-7, with 7 bases fitting TRBD2. Germline assignment: CDR1 SGHDN and CDR2 FVKESK. The CDR3 consists of 16 residues. With 1 base clipped from V and 3 bases from J, the junction kept 9 bases outside the gene matches. The CDR3 reads CASSQAVGGLNYEQYF. CDR3 DNA: TGTGCCAGCAGCCAAGCCGTTGGGGGACTAAACTACGAGCAGTACTTC.

The chain has TRBV7-9 and TRBJ2-7, with a weak D call TRBD1 (6 bases). The CDR3 sequence is 16 residues long. The ends were cut back, 0 bases at V and 5 bases at J, with 17 bases in the middle. In germline, CDR1 is SEHNR, CDR2 FQNEAQ (reference sequence). The CDR3 loop is CASSLAGVRGSHEQYF. CDR3 nucleotides: TGTGCCAGCAGCTTAGCGGGGGTCAGGGGTTCCCACGAGCAGTACTTC.

The chain uses TRBV18 and TRBJ2-2, with D maybe TRBD1 (5 bases). The CDR3 is 15 residues long. V lost 2 bases, J lost 8 bases, and 15 bases lay in between. Germline CDR1 is KGHSH and CDR2 is LQKENI. The CDR3 region is CASSPLQGSEGELFF. In nucleotides, the CDR3 is TGTGCCAGCTCACCATTGCAGGGCTCGGAGGGGGAGCTGTTTTTT.

The chain links TRBV14 to TRBJ2-3; 7 bases are shared with TRBD2. The V segment lost 4 bases and the J segment 2 bases; nucleotides outside the gene matches: 9. The CDR3 has 16 residues. Germline CDR1 reads SGHDN; CDR2 reads FVKESK. CDR3: CASSPRLAAFTDTQYF. Written as DNA, the CDR3 is TGTGCCAGCAGCCCCCGACTAGCAGCCTTCACAGATACGCAGTATTTT. Looking up the rest from reference TRBV14 and TRBJ2-3 gives the full variable domain: EAGVTQFPSHSVIEKGQTVTLRCDPISGHDNLYWYRRVMGKEIKFLLHFVKESKQDESGMPNNRFLAERTGGTYSTLKVQPAELEDSGVYFCASSPRLAAFTDTQYFGPGTRLTVL.

The gene calls are TRBV14 and TRBJ2-2, with 7 bases lining up with TRBD2. This CDR3 is built from 17 residues. The V gene's germline CDR1 is SGHDN and CDR2 FVKESK. V shed 4 bases and J 5 bases; nucleotides not matched to a gene: 13. CDR3 sequence: CASSRGTIQSITGELFF. The CDR3 nucleotides read TGTGCCAGCAGCCGTGGGACTATACAGTCAATTACCGGGGAGCTGTTTTTT.

The rearrangement joins TRBV2 to TRBJ2-7; 7 bases map to TRBD2. This CDR3 contains 15 residues. V lost 2 bases to trimming and J lost 6 bases; unmatched junction nucleotides: 10. Germline V CDR1 and CDR2: SNHLY, FYNNEI. In nucleotides, the CDR3 is TGTGCCAGCAGTGAAATGGGAGGGGCCGGGGCCGAGCAGTACTTC. It is translated as CASSEMGGAGAEQYF. Complete variable domain (other parts from reference TRBV2 and TRBJ2-7): EPEVTQTPSHQVTQMGQEVILRCVPISNHLYFYWYRQILGQKVEFLVSFYNNEISEKSEIFDDQFSVERPDGSNFTLKIRSTKLEDSAMYFCASSEMGGAGAEQYFGPGTRLTVT.

CDR3 coding DNA: TGTGCCAGAAGCTTAGATCCCCCAGGGGATTACAATGAGCAGTTCTTC. This codes for CARSLDPPGDYNEQFF. V gene TRBV5-3 combines with J gene TRBJ2-1; weak D call: TRBD1 (6 bases). TRBV5-3 is identified as an open reading frame with a role that is uncertain. Trimming shortened V by 2 bases and J by 4 bases, and 16 bases separated the two germline ends. The CDR3 sequence is 16 residues long.

CDR3 in DNA: TGTGCCAGCAGCCAGACCCGGGACAGGGTGGAAAAACTGTTTTTT. Its translation is CASSQTRDRVEKLFF. The chain employs TRBV7-9 and TRBJ1-4; TRBD1 agrees at 9 bases. The CDR3 spans 15 residues. J was trimmed by 8 bases and V by 5 bases; bases with no gene match: 9. Germline V gene data show CDR1 as SEHNR and CDR2 as FQNEAQ (reference sequence).

DNA for the CDR3: TGCGCCAGCAGCCAAGACTCACCGGGACTAGCAACCACAGATACGCAGTATTTT. Translated, it gives CASSQDSPGLATTDTQYF. V gene TRBV4-1 combines with J gene TRBJ2-3; 9 bases are a match to TRBD2. The CDR3 contains 18 residues. The V segment lost 0 bases and the J segment 2 bases; nucleotides outside the gene matches: 9. Germline CDR1 MGHRA, CDR2 YSYEKL.

The rearrangement links TRBV4-2 to TRBJ1-2; 8 bases match TRBD1. The CDR3 sequence is 15 residues long. The germline gives CDR1 LGHNA, CDR2 YNFKEQ. With 0 bases clipped from V and 8 bases from J, the junction kept 8 bases outside the gene matches. The CDR3: CASSQDLQGAWGYTF. CDR3 coding DNA: TGTGCCAGCAGCCAAGATCTCCAGGGGGCCTGGGGCTACACCTTC.

The V and J genes are TRBV25-1 and TRBJ2-1, with 10 nucleotides matching TRBD1. The germline CDR1 and CDR2 sequences are MGHDK and SYGVNS. The V segment lost 1 base and the J segment 4 bases; nucleotides outside the gene matches: 1. The CDR3 is made up of 15 amino acids. The CDR3 nucleotides read TGTGCCAGCAGTGAATCGGGACAGGGGTACAATGAGCAGTTCTTC. This codes for CASSESGQGYNEQFF.

Regarding this clone: Compared with germline, one end of the junction differs, possibly owing to a read error. CDR3 DNA sequence: TGTTCCAGCAGTCGTAATAGCGGGGATTCCTACGAGCAGTACTTC. Residues: CSSSRNSGDSYEQYF. The genes are TRBV7-9 and TRBJ2-7; 8 nucleotides agree with TRBD2. CDR3 length equals 15 residues. In germline, CDR1 is SEHNR, CDR2 FQNEAQ (reference sequence). Full variable domain (outside the CDR3, taken from reference TRBV7-9 and TRBJ2-7): DTGVSQNPRHKITKRGQNVTFRCDPISEHNRLYWYRQTLGQGPEFLTYFQNEAQLEKSRLLSDRFSAERPKGSFSTLEIQRTEQGDSAMYLCSSSRNSGDSYEQYFGPGTRLTVT.

The V gene is TRBV13, the J gene TRBJ1-2, with D perhaps TRBD1 (5 bases). This CDR3 region has 16 residues. Germline V gene sequence: CDR1 PRHDT, CDR2 FYEKMQ (reference sequence). Trimming pared 0 bases from V and 1 base from J, leaving 12 bases between. The DNA for the CDR3 is TGTGCCAGCAGCTTAGGTCAAGGGGCCGGTAACTATGGCTACACCTTC. It translates to CASSLGQGAGNYGYTF.